This T cell receptor beta chain stems from a study of human T cells and chemical hapten exposure. This CDR3 has 13 residues. CDR1 and CDR2 (germline): LNHDA, SQIVND (reference sequence). V lost 5 bases and J lost 4, with 6 bases in between. Sample time point: patch test 1, 2 weeks after DPC sensitization. Treatment noted: therapeutic diphenylcyclopropenone sensitization with weekly scalp DPC. Within the library, unique molecular identifiers were attached to each individual cDNA molecule. Via MiXCR, TCRdb re-called the RACE reads, giving one row per CDR3 protein. The sample lists 180,000 or so distinct CDR3 sequences; about 14% were seen once. In this sample, this clonotype turned up a few times.

The sequences come from whole blood, collected in connection with sensitization to the hapten diphenylcyclopropenone (DPC). V is TRBV19 and J is TRBJ2-6, with D uncertain. This receptor was taken from a woman in her 30s with alopecia areata. Some clones in this sample may be carry-over from other donors' samples. CDR3 region: CASSVPGANVLTF. The CDR3 coding sequence is TGTGCCAGTAGTGTCCCAGGGGCCAACGTCCTGACTTTC.